Each of the 32 T cell receptor beta chains below was sequenced from the same sample in a study of blood T cells in healthy people across ages. PCR was performed a second time for about 7 to 12 cycles using a sample-barcoded 5' primer and a J-beta primer mix. TCRdb re-derived calls from the 5' RACE reads in MiXCR, one entry per CDR3 protein. The top ten clones hold roughly 30% of a sample with about 690,000 distinct CDR3 sequences, approximately 40% of them seen once. The sample was blood. The receptor set was obtained from an elderly man in good health.

The V gene is TRBV11-2, the J gene TRBJ2-1; TRBD1 is a possible D gene (5 bases). The better agreement between TRBJ2-7 and the DNA end casts doubt on the J call. The germline CDR1 and CDR2 sequences are SGHAT and FQNNGV. This CDR3 is built from 14 residues. The CDR3 reads CASSLERQYNEQYF. The CDR3 DNA sequence: TGTGCCAGCAGCTTGGAGAGACAGTACAATGAGCAGTACTTC.

The chain links TRBV15 to TRBJ2-5; 10 positions agree with TRBD1. The J call may be mistaken, given a closer DNA end match to TRBJ2-7. The CDR3 spans 16 residues. The germline gives CDR1 LNHNV, CDR2 YYDKDF (reference sequence). This CDR3 is CATSRGGGTGVHEQYF. In nucleotides, the CDR3 is TGTGCCACCAGCAGAGGGGGTGGGACAGGGGTCCACGAGCAGTACTTC.

This clonotype has a handful of counts. This chain joins TRBV30 and TRBJ2-5; D perhaps matches TRBD2 (6 bases). The CDR3 is 15 amino acids. Trimming pared 2 bases from V and 2 bases from J, leaving 15 bases between. Germline V gives CDR1 GTSNPN, CDR2 SVGIG (reference sequence). This CDR3 reads CAWSLMGRGQETQYF. CDR3 sequence (DNA): TGTGCCTGGAGTTTGATGGGACGGGGGCAAGAGACCCAGTACTTC.

The chain recombines TRBV20-1 with TRBJ2-7; D possibly corresponds to TRBD1 (6 bases). Per the germline V gene, CDR1 is DFQATT and CDR2 is SNEGSKA (reference sequence). The CDR3 extends over 12 amino acids. Trimming removed 4 bases at V and 4 bases at J, with 11 bases between. The DNA of the CDR3 is TGCAGTGCTAATGGTCAGGGGTACGAGCAGTACTTC. Residues: CSANGQGYEQYF.

The genes are TRBV11-2 and TRBJ2-5, with 9 nucleotides matching TRBD2. The germline V gene has CDR1 SGHAT and CDR2 FQNNGV. With V trimmed by 1 base and J by 4 bases, 4 bases remained unmatched. This CDR3 has 15 residues. CDR3 nucleotide sequence: TGTGCCAGCAGCTTAGTTGTAGCGGGAGTAGAGACCCAGTACTTC. It translates to CASSLVVAGVETQYF.

The V and J genes are TRBV7-2 and TRBJ2-1; 14 bases agree with TRBD2. The DNA end favors TRBJ2-7, so the J call may be wrong. The CDR3 is 18 amino acids. Germline assignment: CDR1 SGHTA and CDR2 FQGNSA. CDR3 bases: TGTGCCAGCAGCCCCACCGGGACTAGCGGGAGAGTGAACAATGAGCAGTACTTC. Translation: CASSPTGTSGRVNNEQYF.

This chain connects TRBV3-1 to TRBJ2-7; tentatively, D is TRBD1 or TRBD2 (5 bases each). CDR1 is LGHDT and CDR2 is YNNKEL in the germline V gene (reference sequence). This CDR3 has 14 amino acids. V lost 0 bases and J 6 bases, leaving 12 bases between the germline ends. The CDR3 sequence is CASSQDPGQGEQYF. DNA of the CDR3: TGTGCCAGCAGCCAAGACCCGGGGCAGGGCGAGCAGTACTTC.

The V and J genes are TRBV20-1 and TRBJ2-5; the match to TRBD1 covers 10 bases. Losses at the gene ends were 2 bases for V and 1 base for J; bases not matched to a gene: 7. This CDR3 spans 16 amino acids. The germline V gene has CDR1 DFQATT and CDR2 SNEGSKA (reference sequence). The CDR3 protein is CSARRRQGAIQETQYF. The CDR3, as DNA: TGCAGTGCTAGAAGAAGACAGGGGGCCATCCAAGAGACCCAGTACTTC.

V is TRBV25-1 and J is TRBJ2-5; D is uncertain. The CDR3 is 11 residues long. Germline CDR1 MGHDK, CDR2 SYGVNS. Trimming removed 7 bases from V and 7 bases from J, with 10 bases in between. CDR3 protein: CASTSLWTQYF. The CDR3 coding sequence is TGTGCCAGCACCTCGCTTTGGACCCAGTACTTC.

The chain joins TRBV6-2 or TRBV6-3 to TRBJ2-1; D call uncertain. This CDR3 comprises 15 residues. Between the trimmed V and J ends, which lost 0 bases and 5 bases, there was a span of 11 bases. Germline loops: CDR1 MNHEY, CDR2 SVGEGT. The CDR3 reads CASSYSMAPDNEQFF. CDR3 bases: TGTGCCAGCAGTTACTCGATGGCGCCAGACAATGAGCAGTTCTTC.

The chain links TRBV5-1 to TRBJ2-1; D remains ambiguous. The CDR3 has 16 residues. V lost 0 bases and J 7 bases, leaving 17 bases between the germline ends. From germline, CDR1 is SGHRS and CDR2 YFSETQ. The CDR3 is CASSLEPSQVGNEQFF. The CDR3 DNA reads as TGCGCCAGCAGCTTGGAACCCTCTCAGGTGGGGAATGAGCAGTTCTTC.

Concerning this clonotype: A read error may produce the germline difference seen at one junction end. V gene TRBV10-3 combines with J gene TRBJ2-7; D remains unclear. The germline V gene encodes CDR1 ENHRY and CDR2 SYGVKD. The CDR3 extends over 14 amino acids. CDR3 nucleotide sequence: TGTGCCATCAGTGAAGGGTATTCGAAGTACGAGCGGTACTTC. This encodes CAISEGYSKYERYF.

The chain has TRBV3-1 and TRBJ1-6; 9 bases are shared with TRBD1. Germline V gene data show CDR1 as LGHDT and CDR2 as YNNKEL (reference sequence). The CDR3 contains 16 residues. The V and J ends lost 4 bases and 8 bases, in that order; junction bases with no gene match: 9. DNA of the CDR3: TGTGCCAGCAGCCTTCGATTGGGACAGGGCGATTCACCCCTCCACTTT. Protein: CASSLRLGQGDSPLHF.

As regards this clonotype: A much bigger clone sits one base away, suggesting this may be a read error. The J gene is TRBJ2-4, the V gene TRBV11-3, with TRBD2 as a possible D gene (5 bases). The J call is uncertain, as TRBJ2-7 better fits the DNA end. The CDR3 is 14 amino acids. Per germline, CDR1 SGHNT and CDR2 YENEEA. The CDR3, as DNA: TGTGCCAGCAGCCGAAATAAAGGGAGCTACGAGCAGTACTTC. Translation: CASSRNKGSYEQYF.

This clonotype was found many times. The chain is built from TRBV12-3 or TRBV12-4 and TRBJ2-5; maybe TRBD2 (5 bases). CDR3 length: 12 residues. V lost 2 bases and J lost 5, with 6 bases in between. CDR3 sequence reads: CASSLLAETQYF. In DNA form, the CDR3 reads TGTGCCAGCAGTTTATTAGCGGAGACCCAGTACTTC.

The rearrangement links TRBV27 to TRBJ2-1; tentative D call: TRBD1 (6 bases). Trimming took 3 bases from V and 7 from J, leaving 13 bases between them. Germline V CDR1 and CDR2: MNHEY, SMNVEV (reference sequence). This CDR3 is 14 amino acids long. The CDR3 bases are TGTGCCAGCAGTTTGGGGTACAGGGAGAATGAGCAGTTCTTC. Translation gives CASSLGYRENEQFF.

This clonotype appeared a single time. The gene calls are TRBV13 and TRBJ2-3; 11 nucleotides match TRBD2. The junction had 3 bases not matched to a gene; V was cut back by 3 bases and J by 1 base. Germline lookup yields CDR1 PRHDT and CDR2 FYEKMQ (reference sequence). The CDR3 is 16 amino acids. Here the CDR3 reads CASSFSGRAGTDTQYF. CDR3 bases: TGTGCCAGCAGCTTTAGCGGGAGGGCCGGCACAGATACGCAGTATTTT.

The CDR3 sequence: CASQTPNYNEQFF. The CDR3 nucleotides read TGTGCCTCACAAACCCCAAACTACAATGAGCAGTTCTTC. This chain links TRBV6-2 or TRBV6-3 with TRBJ2-1, with D unresolved. The CDR3 is 13 amino acids. Looked up from germline, CDR1 is MNHEY and CDR2 is SVGEGT. V lost 11 bases and J lost 3, with 14 bases in between.

This chain joins TRBV29-1 and TRBJ2-2; either TRBD1 or TRBD2 may fit D (5 bases each). Germline V gene sequence: CDR1 SQVTM, CDR2 ANQGSEA. The V end lost 4 bases, the J end lost 4 bases, and 13 bases lay between the germline ends. This CDR3 spans 14 amino acids. Here the CDR3 DNA reads TGCAGCGTTGTGGGACGGGGTAGCACCGGGGAGCTGTTTTTT. Its protein product is CSVVGRGSTGELFF.

This clonotype was observed a handful of times. CDR3 region: CASSLEFAGALETQYF. The DNA for the CDR3 is TGTGCCAGCAGCTTAGAATTCGCGGGAGCTCTGGAGACCCAGTACTTC. The chain joins TRBV7-2 to TRBJ2-5, with 7 positions matching TRBD2. Germline V CDR1 and CDR2: SGHTA, FQGNSA. J lost 5 bases, V lost 1 base, and 10 bases had no gene match. CDR3 length: 16 residues.

The V and J genes are TRBV3-1 and TRBJ2-7; 9 bases are shared with TRBD2. Germline-derived CDR1 and CDR2 are LGHDT and YNNKEL (reference sequence). The CDR3 contains 15 residues. V gave up 4 bases and J gave up 3 bases; unmatched junction bases: 7. DNA of the CDR3: TGTGCCAGCAGCCCTACCGGGACTAGCCTCTACGAGCAGTACTTC. Protein product: CASSPTGTSLYEQYF.

As for this clonotype: With a far larger clone one base away, a read error is the likely cause. DNA of the CDR3: TGTGCCGGCAGCTTAGGGCAACAAGAGACCCAGTACTTC. Encoded protein: CAGSLGQQETQYF. The J gene is TRBJ2-5, the V gene TRBV7-2, with D unresolved. The V gene's germline CDR1 is SGHTA and CDR2 FQGNSA. CDR3 length: 13 amino acids.

This chain connects TRBV28 to TRBJ1-2; D is unresolved. This CDR3 region has 14 residues. Germline V gene data show CDR1 as MDHEN and CDR2 as SYDVKM. V lost 3 bases to trimming and J lost 7 bases, with 15 bases between them. The CDR3 region has the DNA TGTGCCAGCAGTTTGAGGTCCGGGCTTGGTGGCTACACCTTC. Amino acid sequence: CASSLRSGLGGYTF.

The chain carries TRBV14 and TRBJ1-5; D uncertain. Germline V CDR1 and CDR2: SGHDN, FVKESK. This CDR3 has 13 residues. The V end was cut by 3 bases, the J end by 5 bases, with 8 bases between. CDR3 bases: TGTGCCAGCAGCCATGGTTTAGATCAGCCCCAGCATTTT. Its translation: CASSHGLDQPQHF.

V and J are TRBV6-2 or TRBV6-3 and TRBJ2-7, with 9 bases aligning to TRBD2. V lost 4 bases to trimming and J lost 3 bases; unmatched junction nucleotides: 16. This CDR3 is built from 18 residues. Germline V lookup: CDR1 MNHEY, CDR2 SVGEGT. The CDR3 DNA follows: TGTGCCAGCAGTTTTCTTTCCGGCCAGGGACTAGCCTTCTACGAGCAGTACTTC. It translates to CASSFLSGQGLAFYEQYF.

CDR3 residues: CASSLSLSHGAVQPQHF. CDR3 coding DNA: TGTGCCAGCAGCTTGAGCTTATCTCATGGGGCGGTCCAGCCCCAGCATTTT. The chain joins TRBV7-2 to TRBJ1-5; a possible D gene is TRBD1 (5 bases). Looked up from germline, CDR1 is SGHTA and CDR2 is FQGNSA. V was pared by 3 bases and J by 7 bases, with 22 bases between. The CDR3 extends over 17 amino acids.

The chain's CDR3 is CSVGQGRLAGIADTQYF. The CDR3 DNA reads TGCAGCGTGGGACAGGGACGACTAGCGGGGATCGCAGATACGCAGTATTTT. V and J are TRBV29-1 and TRBJ2-3; TRBD2 aligns across 11 bases. Germline trimming cut 6 bases from V and 4 bases from J; bases unmatched to any gene: 15. CDR1 is SQVTM and CDR2 is ANQGSEA in the germline V gene. The CDR3 contains 17 residues.

The chain couples TRBV5-1 to TRBJ2-7, with 12 bases lining up with TRBD2. Per the germline V gene, CDR1 is SGHRS and CDR2 is YFSETQ. The CDR3 is 16 residues long. V was clipped by 4 bases and J by 4 bases; unmatched bases: 9. In DNA form, the CDR3 reads TGCGCCAGCAGCATTCACCGACTAGCGGGGGAGTACGAGCAGTACTTC. This sequence encodes CASSIHRLAGEYEQYF.

This clonotype was seen more than once but under ten times. The chain carries TRBV10-3 and TRBJ2-1, with D possibly matching TRBD2 (5 bases). V was clipped by 6 bases and J by 9 bases, with 21 bases between them. The CDR3 consists of 15 residues. Germline V lookup: CDR1 ENHRY, CDR2 SYGVKD. CDR3 region: CAISPGIGSWGEQFF. The CDR3 region has the DNA TGTGCCATCAGCCCCGGGATAGGGTCTTGGGGTGAGCAGTTCTTC.

In its sample, this clonotype was seen a few times. V is TRBV3-1 and J is TRBJ2-7; D tentatively fits TRBD1 or TRBD2 (5 bases each). Per germline, CDR1 LGHDT and CDR2 YNNKEL (reference sequence). V dropped 1 base and J dropped 5 bases, with 15 bases sitting between them. This CDR3 comprises 15 residues. CDR3: CASSQAGTLFHEQYF. CDR3 DNA: TGTGCCAGCAGCCAAGCCGGGACCCTCTTCCACGAGCAGTACTTC.

This clonotype was observed a few times. The chain combines TRBV7-2 with TRBJ2-3; 9 bases map to TRBD2. The length of the CDR3 is 17 residues. Germline CDR1 reads SGHTA; CDR2 reads FQGNSA. V lost 5 bases to trimming and J lost 2 bases; unmatched junction nucleotides: 11. The CDR3 nucleotides read TGTGCCAGCAGCCTCGGACTAGCGTCCGCCCCCACAGATACGCAGTATTTT. It encodes CASSLGLASAPTDTQYF.

The CDR3 sequence: CASSFTGFGSPYNEQYF. In DNA, the CDR3 is TGTGCCAGCAGTTTTACAGGGTTTGGAAGTCCCTACAATGAGCAGTACTTC. This chain joins TRBV6-5 and TRBJ2-7, with a possible D match to TRBD1 (6 bases). V was pared by 4 bases and J by 7 bases, with 26 bases between. CDR1 is MNHEY and CDR2 is SVGAGI in the germline V gene. CDR3 length: 17 residues.